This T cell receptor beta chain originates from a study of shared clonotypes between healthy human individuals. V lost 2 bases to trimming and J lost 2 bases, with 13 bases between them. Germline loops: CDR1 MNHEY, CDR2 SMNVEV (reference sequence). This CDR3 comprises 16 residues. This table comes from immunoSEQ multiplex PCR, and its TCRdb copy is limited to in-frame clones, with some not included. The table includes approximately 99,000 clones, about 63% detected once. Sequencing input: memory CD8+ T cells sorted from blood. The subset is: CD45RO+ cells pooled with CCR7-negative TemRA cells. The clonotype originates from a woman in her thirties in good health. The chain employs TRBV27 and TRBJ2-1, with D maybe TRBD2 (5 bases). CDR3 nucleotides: TGTGCCAGCAGTTTAGGTCCCGACGGGACCTACAATGAGCAGTTCTTC. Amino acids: CASSLGPDGTYNEQFF.